This T cell receptor beta chain originates from a study of blood T cell repertoires in COVID-19. Overall study context: COVID-19 samples from acute and convalescent phases originated in the United States, Italy and Spain. T cells, B-cell-depleted T cells, or PBMCs provided the cDNA or gDNA that served as material.

CDR1 and CDR2 from the germline V gene are SGHTA and FQGNSA. This CDR3 has 17 residues. V was cut by 6 bases and J by 5 bases, with 23 bases left in between. Study processing details: Amplification with reference gene primers provided the estimates of nucleated cell counts. Generated by immunoSEQ multiplex PCR, the TCRdb table keeps only in-frame clones and is missing some. V, J and clone size reflect that table, while D and trimming were determined from the DNA. The sample lists 45,000 to 55,000 clones, 83% occurring once. This chain links TRBV7-2 with TRBJ1-5; D possibly corresponds to TRBD1 (5 bases). Sample: peripheral blood. The clonotype originates from a human donor in a cohort sampled during active COVID-19. CDR3 region: CASSPLGTSVLYQPQHF. CDR3 nucleotide sequence: TGTGCCAGCAGTCCCTTGGGGACTTCGGTTTTATATCAGCCCCAGCATTTT. Full variable domain (outside the CDR3, taken from reference TRBV7-2 and TRBJ1-5): GAGVSQSPSNKVTEKGKDVELRCDPISGHTALYWYRQSLGQGLEFLIYFQGNSAPDKSGLPSDRFSAERTGGSVSTLTIQRTQQEDSAVYLCASSPLGTSVLYQPQHFGDGTRLSIL.